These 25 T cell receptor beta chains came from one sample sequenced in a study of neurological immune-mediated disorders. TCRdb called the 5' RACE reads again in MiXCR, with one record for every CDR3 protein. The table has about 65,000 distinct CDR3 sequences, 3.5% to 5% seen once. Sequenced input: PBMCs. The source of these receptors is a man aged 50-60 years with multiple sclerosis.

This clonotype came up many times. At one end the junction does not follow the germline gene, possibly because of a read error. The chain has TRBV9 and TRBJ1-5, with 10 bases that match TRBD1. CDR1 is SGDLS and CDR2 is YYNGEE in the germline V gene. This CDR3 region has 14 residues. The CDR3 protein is CASSEGQGNQPQNF. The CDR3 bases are TGTGCCAGCAGCGAGGGACAGGGGAATCAGCCCCAGAATTTT.

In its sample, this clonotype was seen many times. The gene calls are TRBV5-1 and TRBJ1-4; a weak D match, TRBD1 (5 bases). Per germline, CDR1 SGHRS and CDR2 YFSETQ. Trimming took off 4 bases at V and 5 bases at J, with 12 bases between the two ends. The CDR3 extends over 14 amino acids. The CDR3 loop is CASSVRDGNEKLFF. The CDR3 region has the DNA TGCGCCAGCAGCGTCCGGGACGGGAATGAAAAACTGTTTTTT.

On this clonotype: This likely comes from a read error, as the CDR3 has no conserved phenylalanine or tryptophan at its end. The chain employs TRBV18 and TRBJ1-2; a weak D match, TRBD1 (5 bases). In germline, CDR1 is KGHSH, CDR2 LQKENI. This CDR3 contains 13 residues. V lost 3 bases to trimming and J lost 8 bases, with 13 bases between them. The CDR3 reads CASSPTSGRGYTY. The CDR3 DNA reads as TGTGCCAGCTCACCCACGTCGGGGCGAGGCTACACCTAC.

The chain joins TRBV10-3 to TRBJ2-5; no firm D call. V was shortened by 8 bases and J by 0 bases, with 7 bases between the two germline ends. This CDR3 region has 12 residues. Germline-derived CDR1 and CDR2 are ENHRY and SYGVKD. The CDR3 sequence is CAISEYQETQYF. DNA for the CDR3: TGTGCCATCTCGGAGTACCAAGAGACCCAGTACTTC.

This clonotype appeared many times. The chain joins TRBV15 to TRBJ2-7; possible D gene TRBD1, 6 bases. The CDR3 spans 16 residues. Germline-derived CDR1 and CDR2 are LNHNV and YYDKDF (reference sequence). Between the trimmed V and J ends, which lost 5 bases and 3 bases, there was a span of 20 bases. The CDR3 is CATSPNTGTYDYEQYV. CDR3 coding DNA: TGTGCCACCAGCCCCAACACGGGGACATATGACTACGAGCAGTACGTC.

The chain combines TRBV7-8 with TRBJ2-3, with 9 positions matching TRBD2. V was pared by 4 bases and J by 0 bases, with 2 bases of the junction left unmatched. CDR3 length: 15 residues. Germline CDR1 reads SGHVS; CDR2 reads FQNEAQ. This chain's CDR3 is CASSYGLASTDTQYF. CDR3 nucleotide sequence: TGTGCCAGCAGCTACGGACTAGCGAGCACAGATACGCAGTATTTT.

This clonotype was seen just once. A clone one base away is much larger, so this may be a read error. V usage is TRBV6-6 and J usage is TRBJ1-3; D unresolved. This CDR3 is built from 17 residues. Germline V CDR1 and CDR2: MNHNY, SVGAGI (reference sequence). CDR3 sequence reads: CASSYRVRDSSGKTIYF. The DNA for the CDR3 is TGTGCCAGCAGTTACCGGGTTCGGGATTCGTCAGGAAAAACCATATATTTT.

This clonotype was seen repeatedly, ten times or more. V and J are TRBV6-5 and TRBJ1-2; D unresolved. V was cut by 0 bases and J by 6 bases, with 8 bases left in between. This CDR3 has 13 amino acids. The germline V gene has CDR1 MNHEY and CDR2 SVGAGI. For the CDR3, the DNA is TGTGCCAGCAGTTACTCGGCCAGAAATGGCTACACCTTC. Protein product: CASSYSARNGYTF.

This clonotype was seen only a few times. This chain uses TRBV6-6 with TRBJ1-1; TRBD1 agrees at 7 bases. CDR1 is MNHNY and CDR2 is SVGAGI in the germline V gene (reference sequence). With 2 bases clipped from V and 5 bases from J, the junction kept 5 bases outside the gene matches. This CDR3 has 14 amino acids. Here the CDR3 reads CASSYGQEGTEAFF. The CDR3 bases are TGTGCCAGCAGTTACGGACAGGAGGGGACTGAAGCTTTCTTT.

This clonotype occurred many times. The CDR3 region has the DNA TGTGCCAGCAGCTACCAGGGCGGGGAGCTGTTTTTT. It codes for CASSYQGGELFF. The chain is built from TRBV12-3 or TRBV12-4 and TRBJ2-2; TRBD1 is a possible D gene (5 bases). V lost 6 bases, J lost 7 bases, and 9 bases lay in between. The CDR3 spans 12 residues.

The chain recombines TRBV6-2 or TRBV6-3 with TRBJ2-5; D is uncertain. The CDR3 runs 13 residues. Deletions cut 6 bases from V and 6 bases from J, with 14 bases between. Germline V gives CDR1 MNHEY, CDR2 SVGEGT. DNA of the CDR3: TGTGCCAGCAGCTGGGAAAGGCGGAAGACCCAGTACTTC. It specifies CASSWERRKTQYF.

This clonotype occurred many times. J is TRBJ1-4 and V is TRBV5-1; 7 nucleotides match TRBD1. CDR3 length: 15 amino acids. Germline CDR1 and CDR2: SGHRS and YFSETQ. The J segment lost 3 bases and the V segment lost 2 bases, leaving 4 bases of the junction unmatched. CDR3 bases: TGCGCCAGCAGCTTAGGGACAGTGTCTAATGAAAAACTGTTTTTT. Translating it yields CASSLGTVSNEKLFF.

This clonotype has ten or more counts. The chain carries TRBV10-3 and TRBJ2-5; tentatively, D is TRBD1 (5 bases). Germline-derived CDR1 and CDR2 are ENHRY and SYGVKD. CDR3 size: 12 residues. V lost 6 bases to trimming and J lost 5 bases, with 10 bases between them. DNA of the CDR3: TGTGCCATCAGAGACAGTGGGGAGACCCAGTACTTC. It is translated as CAIRDSGETQYF.

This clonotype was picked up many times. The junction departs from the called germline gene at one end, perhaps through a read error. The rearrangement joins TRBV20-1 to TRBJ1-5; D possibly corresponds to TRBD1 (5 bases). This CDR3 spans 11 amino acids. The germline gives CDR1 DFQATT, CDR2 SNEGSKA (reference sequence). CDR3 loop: CSASGAQPQNF. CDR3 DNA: TGCAGTGCTAGTGGGGCCCAGCCCCAGAATTTT.

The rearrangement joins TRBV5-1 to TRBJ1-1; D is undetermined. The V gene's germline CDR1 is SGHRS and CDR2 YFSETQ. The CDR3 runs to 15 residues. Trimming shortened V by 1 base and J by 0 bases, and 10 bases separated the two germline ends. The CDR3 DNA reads TGCGCCAGCAGCTTGTGGCAGTTCATGAACACTGAAGCTTTCTTT. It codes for CASSLWQFMNTEAFF.

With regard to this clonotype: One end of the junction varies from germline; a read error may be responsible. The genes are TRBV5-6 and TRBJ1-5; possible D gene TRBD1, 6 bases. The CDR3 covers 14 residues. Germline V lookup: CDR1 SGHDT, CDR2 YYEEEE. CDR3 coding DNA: TGTGCCAGCAGCTTCCAGGGGAACCATCAGCCCCAGAATTTT. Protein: CASSFQGNHQPQNF.

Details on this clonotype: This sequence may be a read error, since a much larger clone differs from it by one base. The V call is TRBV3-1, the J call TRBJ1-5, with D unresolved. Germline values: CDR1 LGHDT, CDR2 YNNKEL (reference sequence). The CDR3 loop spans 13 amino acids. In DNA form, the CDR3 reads TGTGCCAACAGCCAAGATCTGAATCAGCCCCAGCATTTT. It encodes CANSQDLNQPQHF.

In DNA form, the CDR3 reads TGCAGTGCTCGGACTAGCGAGAACACCGGGGAGCTGTTTTTT. It translates to CSARTSENTGELFF. The chain carries TRBV20-1 and TRBJ2-2, with 9 bases fitting TRBD2. Per the germline V gene, CDR1 is DFQATT and CDR2 is SNEGSKA (reference sequence). The ends lost 5 bases at V and 1 base at J; junction bases unmatched: 2. The CDR3 is 14 amino acids.

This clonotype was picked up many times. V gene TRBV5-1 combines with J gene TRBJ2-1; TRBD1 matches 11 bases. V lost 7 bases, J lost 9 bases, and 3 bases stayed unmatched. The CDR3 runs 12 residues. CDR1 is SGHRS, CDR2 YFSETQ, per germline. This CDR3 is CASGQGAGEQFF. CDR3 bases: TGCGCCAGCGGACAGGGGGCAGGTGAGCAGTTCTTC.

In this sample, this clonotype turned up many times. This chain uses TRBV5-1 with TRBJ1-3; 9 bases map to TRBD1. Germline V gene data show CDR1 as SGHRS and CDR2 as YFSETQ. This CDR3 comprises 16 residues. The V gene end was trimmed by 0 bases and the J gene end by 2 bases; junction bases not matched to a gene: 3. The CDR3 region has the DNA TGCGCCAGCAGCTTGGAACAGGGGGCCCCTGGAAACACCATATATTTT. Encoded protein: CASSLEQGAPGNTIYF.

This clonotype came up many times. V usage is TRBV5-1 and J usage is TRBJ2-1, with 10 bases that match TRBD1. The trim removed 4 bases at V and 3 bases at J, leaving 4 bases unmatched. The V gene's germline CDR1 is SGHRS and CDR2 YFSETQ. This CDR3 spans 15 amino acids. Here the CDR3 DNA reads TGCGCCAGCAGCCGAGGGACAGGGGTCTACAATGAGCAGTTCTTC. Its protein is CASSRGTGVYNEQFF.

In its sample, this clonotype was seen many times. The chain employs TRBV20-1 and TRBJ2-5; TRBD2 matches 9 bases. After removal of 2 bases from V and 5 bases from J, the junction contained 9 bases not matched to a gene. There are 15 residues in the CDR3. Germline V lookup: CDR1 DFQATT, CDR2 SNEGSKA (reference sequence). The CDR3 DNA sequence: TGCAGTGCTAGAATCTTAGCGGGGGCCAAGGAGACCCAGTACTTC. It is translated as CSARILAGAKETQYF.

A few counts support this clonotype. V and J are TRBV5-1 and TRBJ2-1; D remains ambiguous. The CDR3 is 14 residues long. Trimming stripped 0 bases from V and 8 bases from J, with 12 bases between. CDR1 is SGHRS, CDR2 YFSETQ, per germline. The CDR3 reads CASSLAGNIHEQFF. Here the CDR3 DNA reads TGCGCCAGCAGCTTGGCTGGAAATATCCATGAGCAGTTCTTC.

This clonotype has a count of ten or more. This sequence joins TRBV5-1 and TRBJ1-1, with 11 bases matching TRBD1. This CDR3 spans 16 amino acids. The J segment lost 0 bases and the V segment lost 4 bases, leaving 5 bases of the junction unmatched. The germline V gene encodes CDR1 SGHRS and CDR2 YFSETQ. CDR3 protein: CASSPGQGALNTEAFF. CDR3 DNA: TGCGCCAGCAGCCCCGGACAGGGGGCCTTGAACACTGAAGCTTTCTTT.

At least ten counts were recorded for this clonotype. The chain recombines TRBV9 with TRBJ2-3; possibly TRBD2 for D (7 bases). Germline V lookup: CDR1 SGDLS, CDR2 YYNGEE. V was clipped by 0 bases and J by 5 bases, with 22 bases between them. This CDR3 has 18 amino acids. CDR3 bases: TGTGCCAGCAGCGTAGATGTGCGGGGCGGGGGCGCCCAAGATACGCAGTATTTT. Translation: CASSVDVRGGGAQDTQYF. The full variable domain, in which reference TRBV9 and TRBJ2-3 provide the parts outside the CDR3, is DSGVTQTPKHLITATGQRVTLRCSPRSGDLSVYWYQQSLDQGLQFLIQYYNGEERAKGNILERFSAQQFPDLHSELNLSSLELGDSALYFCASSVDVRGGGAQDTQYFGPGTRLTVL.